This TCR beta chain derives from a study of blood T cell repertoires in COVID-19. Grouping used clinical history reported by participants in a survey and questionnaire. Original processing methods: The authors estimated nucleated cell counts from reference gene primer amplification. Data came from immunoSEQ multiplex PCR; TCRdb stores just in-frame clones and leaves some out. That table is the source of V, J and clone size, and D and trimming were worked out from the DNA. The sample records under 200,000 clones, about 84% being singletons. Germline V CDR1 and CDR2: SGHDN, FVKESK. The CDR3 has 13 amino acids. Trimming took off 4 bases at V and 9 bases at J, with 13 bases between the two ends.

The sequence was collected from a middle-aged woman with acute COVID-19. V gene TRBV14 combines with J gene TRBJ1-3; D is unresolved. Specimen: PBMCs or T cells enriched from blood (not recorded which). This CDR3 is CASSRNSGGTIYF. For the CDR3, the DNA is TGTGCCAGCAGCCGCAACTCTGGAGGCACCATATATTTT.